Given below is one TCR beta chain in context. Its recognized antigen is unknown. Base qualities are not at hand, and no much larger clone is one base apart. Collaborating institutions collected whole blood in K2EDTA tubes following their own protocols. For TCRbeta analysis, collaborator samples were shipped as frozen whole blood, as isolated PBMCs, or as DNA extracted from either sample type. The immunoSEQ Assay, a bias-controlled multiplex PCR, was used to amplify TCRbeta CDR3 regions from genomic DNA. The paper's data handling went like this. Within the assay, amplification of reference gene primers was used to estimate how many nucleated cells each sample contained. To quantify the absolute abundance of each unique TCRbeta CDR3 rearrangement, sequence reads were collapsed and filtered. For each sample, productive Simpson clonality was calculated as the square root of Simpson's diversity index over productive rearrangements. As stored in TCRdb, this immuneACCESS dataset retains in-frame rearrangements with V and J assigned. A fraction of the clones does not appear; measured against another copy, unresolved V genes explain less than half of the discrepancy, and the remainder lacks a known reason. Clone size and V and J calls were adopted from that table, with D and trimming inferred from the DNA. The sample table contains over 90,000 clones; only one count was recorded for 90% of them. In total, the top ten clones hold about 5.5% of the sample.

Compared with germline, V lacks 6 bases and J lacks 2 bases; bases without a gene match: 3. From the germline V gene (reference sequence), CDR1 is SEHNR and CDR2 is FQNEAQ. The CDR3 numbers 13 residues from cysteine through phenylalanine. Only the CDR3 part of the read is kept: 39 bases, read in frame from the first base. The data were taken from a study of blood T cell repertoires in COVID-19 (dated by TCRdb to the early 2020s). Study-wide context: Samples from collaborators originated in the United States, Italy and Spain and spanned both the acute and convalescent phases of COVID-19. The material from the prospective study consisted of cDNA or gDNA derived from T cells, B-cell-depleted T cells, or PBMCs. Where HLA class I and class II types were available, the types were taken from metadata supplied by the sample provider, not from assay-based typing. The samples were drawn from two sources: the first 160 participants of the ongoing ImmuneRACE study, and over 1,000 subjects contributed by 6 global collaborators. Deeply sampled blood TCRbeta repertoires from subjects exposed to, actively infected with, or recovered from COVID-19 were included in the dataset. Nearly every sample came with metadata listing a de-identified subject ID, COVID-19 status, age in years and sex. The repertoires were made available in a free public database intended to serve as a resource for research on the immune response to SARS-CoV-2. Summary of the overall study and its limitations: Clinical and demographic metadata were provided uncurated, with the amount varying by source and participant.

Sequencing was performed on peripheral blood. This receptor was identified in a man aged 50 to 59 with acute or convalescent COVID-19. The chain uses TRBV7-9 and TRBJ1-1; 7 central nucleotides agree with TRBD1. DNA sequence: TGTGCCAGCAGAGGGACAGCCAACACTGAAGCTTTCTTT. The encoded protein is CASRGTANTEAFF.